The 21 T cell receptor beta chains given below trace back to one sample, sequenced in a study of cytomegalovirus exposure and HLA in healthy donors (dated by TCRdb to 2016 to 2017). To prepare the library, the immunoSEQ multiplex PCR assay was applied. The multiplex PCR relied on a mix of 60 forward primers for TCR Vbeta segments and 13 reverse primers for TCR Jbeta segments. TCRdb limited this immuneACCESS table to in-frame rearrangements with V and J called. A share of clones is missing; checked studies link under half to unresolved V genes, and the rest is unexplained. The sample records around 150,000 clones, about 75% of which are singletons. Around 2% of the sample is held by the ten biggest clonotypes. Material for sequencing was PBMCs. The receptors were sampled from a female donor in good health and CMV-seronegative.

The chain is built from TRBV27 and TRBJ1-5; TRBD1 aligns across 9 bases. CDR3 length: 15 amino acids. CDR1 is MNHEY and CDR2 is SMNVEV in the germline V gene (reference sequence). Trimming removed 3 bases from V and 6 bases from J; junction bases left unmatched: 6. CDR3 sequence reads: CASSLGQGLGQPQHF. CDR3 DNA sequence: TGTGCCAGCAGTTTGGGACAGGGTCTAGGTCAGCCCCAGCATTTT.

In this sample, this clone turned up a few times. This rearrangement joins TRBV4-1 to TRBJ2-5; TRBD2 matches at 10 bases. The V segment lost 0 bases and the J segment 4 bases; nucleotides outside the gene matches: 14. In germline, CDR1 is MGHRA, CDR2 YSYEKL. This CDR3 is 19 amino acids long. The CDR3 spells CASSQDRVGLAGESETQYF. The CDR3 region has the DNA TGCGCCAGCAGCCAAGATCGAGTAGGCCTAGCGGGAGAGTCAGAGACCCAGTACTTC.

The V call is TRBV9, the J call TRBJ2-2, with no clear D. The CDR3 contains 13 residues. Trimming removed 0 bases from V and 7 bases from J, with 7 bases in between. Germline values: CDR1 SGDLS, CDR2 YYNGEE. CDR3 nucleotides: TGTGCCAGCAGCGTAGCTACGATCGGGGAGCTGTTTTTT. Protein product: CASSVATIGELFF.

J is TRBJ1-1 and V is TRBV10-1, with a possible D match to TRBD1 (5 bases). This CDR3 contains 15 residues. Trimming removed 4 bases at V and 4 bases at J, with 16 bases between. The germline gives CDR1 WNHNN, CDR2 SYGVQD (reference sequence). This CDR3 is CASSAAGGRGTEAFF. The CDR3 nucleotides read TGCGCCAGCAGTGCCGCCGGGGGAAGGGGCACTGAAGCTTTCTTT.

The chain links TRBV10-2 to TRBJ2-7; 11 nucleotides agree with TRBD2. V was pared by 6 bases and J by 3 bases, with 16 bases of the junction left unmatched. From germline, CDR1 is WSHSY and CDR2 SAAADI. CDR3 length: 18 amino acids. The DNA of the CDR3 is TGCGCCAGCAGCCTAGCGGGAGGAGGGGAGACGGCGGGCTACGAGCAGTACTTC. Translated: CASSLAGGGETAGYEQYF.

The rearrangement uses TRBV9 and TRBJ2-2; D may be TRBD1 (7 bases). This CDR3 comprises 15 residues. Germline CDR1 SGDLS, CDR2 YYNGEE. V was trimmed by 5 bases and J by 6 bases, leaving 17 bases between them. CDR3 residues: CASRGDSQGAGELFF. The CDR3 DNA reads as TGTGCCAGCAGAGGGGACTCTCAGGGGGCCGGGGAGCTGTTTTTT.

The V and J genes are TRBV19 and TRBJ1-2; D is possibly TRBD1 (5 bases). This CDR3 has 14 amino acids. The V gene lost 1 base and the J gene lost 8 bases, with 14 bases spanning the gap. Germline-derived CDR1 and CDR2 are LNHDA and SQIVND (reference sequence). CDR3 bases: TGTGCCAGTAGTATAGGGGGCGCGTTGGGCGGCTACACCTTC. Encoded protein: CASSIGGALGGYTF.

The chain links TRBV19 to TRBJ1-3; weak D call: TRBD1 (6 bases). Germline CDR1 LNHDA, CDR2 SQIVND (reference sequence). Trimming pared 5 bases from V and 0 bases from J, leaving 11 bases between. The CDR3 loop spans 15 amino acids. The CDR3, as DNA: TGTGCCAGTAGTGGCACAGGGAGCTCTGGAAACACCATATATTTT. Translating it yields CASSGTGSSGNTIYF.

V and J are TRBV9 and TRBJ1-1; no clear D. Germline assignment: CDR1 SGDLS and CDR2 YYNGEE. Trimming cost V 1 base and J 3 bases, with 7 bases left between them. The CDR3 contains 13 residues. The CDR3 here is CASSVLPDTEAFF. CDR3 coding DNA: TGTGCCAGCAGCGTACTTCCTGACACTGAAGCTTTCTTT. The whole variable domain, remainder taken from reference TRBV9 and TRBJ1-1, is DSGVTQTPKHLITATGQRVTLRCSPRSGDLSVYWYQQSLDQGLQFLIQYYNGEERAKGNILERFSAQQFPDLHSELNLSSLELGDSALYFCASSVLPDTEAFFGQGTRLTVV.

The rearrangement uses TRBV7-3 and TRBJ2-3; 8 bases line up with TRBD2. CDR1 and CDR2 (germline): SGHTA, FQGTGA. The CDR3 sequence is 15 residues long. The trim removed 3 bases at V and 0 bases at J, leaving 2 bases unmatched. The CDR3 loop reads CASSFSGISTDTQYF. The CDR3, as DNA: TGTGCCAGCAGCTTTAGCGGGATAAGCACAGATACGCAGTATTTT.

The rearrangement joins TRBV5-4 to TRBJ2-1; TRBD2 agrees at 8 bases. This CDR3 contains 16 residues. Germline V CDR1 and CDR2: SGHNT, YYREEE (reference sequence). J gave up 3 bases and V 0 bases, and 5 bases lay outside the gene matches. In nucleotides, the CDR3 is TGTGCCAGCAGCTTGGGAGCGGGGGACCTCTACAATGAGCAGTTCTTC. The encoded protein is CASSLGAGDLYNEQFF. The full variable domain, with the rest looked up from reference TRBV5-4 and TRBJ2-1, is ETGVTQSPTHLIKTRGQQVTLRCSSQSGHNTVSWYQQALGQGPQFIFQYYREEENGRGNFPPRFSGLQFPNYSSELNVNALELDDSALYLCASSLGAGDLYNEQFFGPGTRLTVL.

This chain uses TRBV9 with TRBJ2-3; D perhaps matches TRBD2 (5 bases). V gave up 3 bases and J gave up 6 bases, with 8 bases separating them. The CDR3 has 12 amino acids. Germline V gives CDR1 SGDLS, CDR2 YYNGEE. In nucleotides, the CDR3 is TGTGCCAGCAGCGCACTAGGGGATACGCAGTATTTT. It yields the protein CASSALGDTQYF.

The rearrangement links TRBV4-2 to TRBJ2-1; D might be TRBD1 (5 bases). This CDR3 region has 16 residues. The germline V gene encodes CDR1 LGHNA and CDR2 YNFKEQ. Trimming cost V 4 bases and J 4 bases, with 17 bases left between them. The CDR3, as DNA: TGTGCCAGCAGCCCAACTATAGGGGATTGGTACAATGAGCAGTTCTTC. This sequence encodes CASSPTIGDWYNEQFF.

CDR3 in amino acids: CASSEGQVWGTEAFF. In DNA, the CDR3 is TGTGCCAGCAGTGAAGGACAGGTCTGGGGCACTGAAGCTTTCTTT. The rearrangement uses TRBV6-1 and TRBJ1-1, with D perhaps matching TRBD1 (6 bases). Germline V gene lookup returns CDR1 MNHNS and CDR2 SASEGT. The CDR3 covers 15 residues. V was shortened by 1 base and J by 4 bases, with 13 bases between the two germline ends.

This clone was counted between two and nine times. V usage is TRBV9 and J usage is TRBJ2-3; 11 bases are a match to TRBD2. V was pared by 2 bases and J by 2 bases, with 7 bases of the junction left unmatched. The germline V gene encodes CDR1 SGDLS and CDR2 YYNGEE. This CDR3 region has 17 residues. CDR3 nucleotides: TGTGCCAGCAGCGTGGATCCACTAGCGGGGGACACAGATACGCAGTATTTT. It is translated as CASSVDPLAGDTDTQYF. Supplemented by reference TRBV9 and TRBJ2-3, the full variable domain reads DSGVTQTPKHLITATGQRVTLRCSPRSGDLSVYWYQQSLDQGLQFLIQYYNGEERAKGNILERFSAQQFPDLHSELNLSSLELGDSALYFCASSVDPLAGDTDTQYFGPGTRLTVL.

In this sample, this clone turned up once. This specimen includes other DNA sequences encoding the same CDR3. The V and J genes are TRBV2 and TRBJ2-6, with a possible D match to TRBD1 (6 bases). V was clipped by 6 bases and J by 4 bases, with 7 bases between them. Germline V gene lookup returns CDR1 SNHLY and CDR2 FYNNEI. The CDR3 runs 13 residues. CDR3 sequence (DNA): TGTGCCAGCAGGGACAGCGGGGCCAACGTCCTGACTTTC. Translation: CASRDSGANVLTF.

V usage is TRBV7-3 and J usage is TRBJ1-5; TRBD1 is a possible D gene (5 bases). This CDR3 has 13 residues. V shed 6 bases and J shed 5 bases, with 11 bases lying between them. Germline-derived CDR1 and CDR2 are SGHTA and FQGTGA. This CDR3 reads CASSTQGDQPQHF. The CDR3 DNA reads as TGTGCCAGCAGTACCCAGGGTGATCAGCCCCAGCATTTT. Variable domain in full (rest from reference TRBV7-3 and TRBJ1-5): GAGVSQTPSNKVTEKGKYVELRCDPISGHTALYWYRQSLGQGPEFLIYFQGTGAADDSGLPNDRFFAVRPEGSVSTLKIQRTERGDSAVYLCASSTQGDQPQHFGDGTRLSIL.

This clone was observed a few times. This rearrangement joins TRBV4-1 to TRBJ1-2, with D possibly TRBD1 on 5 matching bases. The CDR3 sequence is 14 residues long. Trimming stripped 1 base from V and 4 bases from J, with 10 bases between. Germline V gene data show CDR1 as MGHRA and CDR2 as YSYEKL. The CDR3 loop is CASSQGGLTYGYTF. The CDR3 coding sequence is TGCGCCAGCAGCCAAGGGGGACTGACCTATGGCTACACCTTC.

This chain links TRBV2 with TRBJ2-7, with unresolved D. V lost 0 bases and J lost 1, with 10 bases in between. CDR1 is SNHLY, CDR2 FYNNEI, per germline. The CDR3 is made up of 15 amino acids. CDR3 nucleotides: TGTGCCAGCAGTGAAGCGCAGGTTGGGTCCTACGAGCAGTACTTC. It encodes CASSEAQVGSYEQYF.

The V call is TRBV6-6, the J call TRBJ2-7, with a weak D call TRBD1 (6 bases). The germline V gene encodes CDR1 MNHNY and CDR2 SVGAGI (reference sequence). CDR3 size: 15 residues. The germline V and J ends were trimmed by 7 bases and 2 bases, with 18 bases remaining between them. The CDR3 here is CASTQGGKGAYEQYF. As DNA, the CDR3 is TGTGCCAGCACCCAAGGGGGTAAGGGGGCCTACGAGCAGTACTTC.

V and J are TRBV5-1 and TRBJ1-2, with 8 bases identical to TRBD1. After removal of 4 bases from V and 6 bases from J, the junction contained 11 bases not matched to a gene. CDR3 size: 15 residues. The germline V gene has CDR1 SGHRS and CDR2 YFSETQ. The CDR3 protein is CASSARQGMADGYTF. Here the CDR3 DNA reads TGCGCCAGCAGCGCCCGACAGGGGATGGCGGATGGCTACACCTTC.